This T cell receptor (beta chain) emerged from a study of blood T cell repertoires in COVID-19. The CDR3 is 16 amino acids. V lost 0 bases and J lost 0, with 13 bases in between. Germline values: CDR1 SGHRS, CDR2 YFSETQ. Using immunoSEQ multiplex PCR, the repertoire was profiled, and TCRdb retains in-frame clones only, with some absent. The sample records 70,000 or so clones, roughly nine tenths being singletons. The sequencing sample was made of peripheral blood. This chain connects TRBV5-1 to TRBJ2-7; D is unresolved. The receptor was derived from a human donor in a cohort sampled during active COVID-19. The CDR3 reads CASSLDATESSYEQYF. CDR3 nucleotide sequence: TGCGCCAGCAGCTTGGACGCAACGGAGAGCTCCTACGAGCAGTACTTC.